Each of the 15 T cell receptor beta chains below was sequenced from the same sample in a study of identical twins. One entry per CDR3 protein, called by TCRdb with MiXCR from the 5' RACE reads. The top ten hold roughly 3.6% of the sample, which has nearly 250,000 distinct CDR3 sequences, roughly 7% seen once. These data are also associated with another study on yellow fever vaccine responses in identical twins.

The sequenced sample consisted of memory (CD45RO+) T cells sorted from blood. The receptors here all came from a woman under 30 in good health.

The sample holds many counts of this clonotype. The chain carries TRBV5-1 and TRBJ2-7; D is uncertain. CDR3 length equals 13 residues. V gave up 2 bases and J gave up 4 bases, with 10 bases separating them. The germline gives CDR1 SGHRS, CDR2 YFSETQ. The CDR3: CASSFERLYEQYF. CDR3 nucleotides: TGCGCCAGCAGCTTCGAGAGGTTGTACGAGCAGTACTTC.

This clonotype was detected only a few times. V usage is TRBV12-3 or TRBV12-4 and J usage is TRBJ2-7, with 10 positions matching TRBD2. J was trimmed by 0 bases and V by 6 bases; bases with no gene match: 17. The CDR3 sequence is 19 residues long. The CDR3 DNA follows: TGTGCCAGCAGACCCGGGGGACGTGGACTAGCGGTTAGCTCCTACGAGCAGTACTTC. This codes for CASRPGGRGLAVSSYEQYF.

V and J are TRBV3-1 and TRBJ2-1; TRBD2 matches at 13 bases. CDR3 length: 15 residues. Germline V gene lookup returns CDR1 LGHDT and CDR2 YNNKEL (reference sequence). The V and J ends lost 5 bases and 8 bases, in that order; junction bases with no gene match: 6. The CDR3 DNA reads TGTGCCAGCAGCTATACTAGCGGGGGGGGGTATGAGCAGTTCTTC. Protein: CASSYTSGGGYEQFF.

In its sample, this clonotype was seen many times. V gene TRBV7-8 combines with J gene TRBJ2-5; maybe TRBD2 (5 bases). The CDR3 spans 13 residues. The germline CDR1 and CDR2 sequences are SGHVS and FQNEAQ. V was trimmed by 4 bases and J by 2 bases, leaving 8 bases between them. The CDR3 reads CASSSIAQETQYF. CDR3 bases: TGTGCCAGCAGCTCAATAGCGCAAGAGACCCAGTACTTC.

In its sample, this clonotype was seen many times. This chain connects TRBV5-1 to TRBJ1-2; D is possibly TRBD1 (6 bases). Germline V gene sequence: CDR1 SGHRS, CDR2 YFSETQ. V was clipped by 1 base and J by 8 bases, with 12 bases between them. The CDR3 covers 13 residues. In DNA, the CDR3 is TGCGCCAGCAGCTTGCAGGGGCAGGGAGGCTACACCTTC. Translating it yields CASSLQGQGGYTF.

The chain links TRBV12-3 or TRBV12-4 to TRBJ2-7; 7 nucleotides align to TRBD1. This CDR3 has 14 amino acids. V lost 5 bases to trimming and J lost 6 bases; unmatched junction nucleotides: 10. CDR3 sequence (DNA): TGTGCCAGCAGTATCGACAGGGTTCGGGGCGAGCAGTACTTC. This sequence encodes CASSIDRVRGEQYF.

At least ten counts were recorded for this clonotype. This chain joins TRBV5-5 and TRBJ2-7; 11 bases are a match to TRBD2. The CDR3 has 15 residues. Germline assignment: CDR1 SGHKS and CDR2 YYEKEE (reference sequence). Losses at the gene ends were 0 bases for V and 6 bases for J; bases not matched to a gene: 5. The CDR3 here is CASSLAGLAVLEQYF. The CDR3 DNA follows: TGTGCCAGCAGCTTGGCGGGACTAGCGGTTCTCGAGCAGTACTTC.

This clonotype was seen repeatedly, ten times or more. The chain is built from TRBV3-1 and TRBJ2-3; 9 nucleotides align to TRBD2. The CDR3 spans 16 residues. V gave up 6 bases and J gave up 4 bases; unmatched junction bases: 11. The germline V gene has CDR1 LGHDT and CDR2 YNNKEL (reference sequence). The CDR3 reads CASRESSGGKADTQYF. Written as DNA, the CDR3 is TGTGCCAGCAGAGAAAGTAGCGGGGGTAAGGCAGATACGCAGTATTTT.

The chain joins TRBV7-6 to TRBJ2-3; D tentatively reads TRBD1 or TRBD2 (5 bases each). The germline gives CDR1 SGHVS, CDR2 FNYEAQ. V was cut by 3 bases and J by 3 bases, with 13 bases left in between. The CDR3 extends over 15 amino acids. This CDR3 reads CASSFGTVQTDTQYF. DNA for the CDR3: TGTGCCAGCAGCTTCGGGACGGTACAAACAGATACGCAGTATTTT.

V and J are TRBV4-1 and TRBJ2-1; the D call may be TRBD1 or TRBD2 (5 bases each). The germline V and J ends were trimmed by 1 base and 4 bases, with 11 bases remaining between them. The CDR3 has 15 residues. CDR1 and CDR2 from the germline V gene are MGHRA and YSYEKL. CDR3 amino acids: CASSQVRDRYNEQFF. CDR3 nucleotides: TGCGCCAGCAGCCAAGTGAGGGACCGGTACAATGAGCAGTTCTTC.

This clonotype was counted many times. The chain joins TRBV20-1 to TRBJ1-5; D call uncertain. Germline assignment: CDR1 DFQATT and CDR2 SNEGSKA (reference sequence). V was clipped by 7 bases and J by 7 bases, with 14 bases between them. This CDR3 region has 12 residues. CDR3 sequence: CSVRGGQQPQHF. CDR3 sequence (DNA): TGCAGTGTTCGGGGTGGGCAACAGCCCCAGCATTTT.

The table lists this clonotype with a few counts. One end of the junction is discordant with germline, which a read error may explain. The CDR3 loop is CASRVGTGARSGELFF. The CDR3 DNA follows: TGTGCCAGCAGAGTAGGAACGGGGGCGCGGAGCGGGGAGCTGTTTTTT. The J gene is TRBJ2-2, the V gene TRBV9; possibly TRBD1 or TRBD2 for D (6 bases each). This CDR3 spans 16 amino acids. Germline values: CDR1 SGDLS, CDR2 YYNGEE.

This clonotype was picked up many times. The chain is built from TRBV3-1 and TRBJ1-5; D is ambiguous. Germline V gene sequence: CDR1 LGHDT, CDR2 YNNKEL (reference sequence). This CDR3 comprises 13 residues. V lost 1 base and J 4 bases, leaving 5 bases between the germline ends. CDR3 coding DNA: TGTGCCAGCAGCCAAGGCAGAAATCAGCCCCAGCATTTT. It specifies CASSQGRNQPQHF.

This clonotype was seen a few times. The chain carries TRBV3-1 and TRBJ1-5; D gene unclear. CDR3 length: 15 amino acids. V lost 1 base, J lost 2 bases, and 9 bases lay in between. CDR1 is LGHDT and CDR2 is YNNKEL in the germline V gene (reference sequence). The CDR3 loop reads CASSQVVGGNQPQHF. The CDR3 DNA reads as TGTGCCAGCAGCCAAGTTGTGGGAGGCAATCAGCCCCAGCATTTT.

The chain couples TRBV7-6 to TRBJ2-1; D gene unclear. With 1 base removed from V and 4 bases from J, the gap between germline ends came to 5 bases. Per the germline V gene, CDR1 is SGHVS and CDR2 is FNYEAQ. This CDR3 spans 13 amino acids. For the CDR3, the DNA is TGTGCCAGCAGCTTAGTTCAGTACAATGAGCAGTTCTTC. Encoded protein: CASSLVQYNEQFF.